This T cell receptor beta chain was recovered during a study of blood T cell repertoires in COVID-19. Libraries were prepared by immunoSEQ multiplex PCR; TCRdb keeps only in-frame clonotypes and omits some of them. Among roughly 260,000 clones listed, 87% were seen once. Material: peripheral blood. The source of this sequence is a woman aged 45 to 65 with acute or convalescent COVID-19.

The CDR3 bases are TGTGCCAGCAGCTTAAATTCGGCTAACTATGGCTACACCTTC. Protein sequence: CASSLNSANYGYTF. The J gene is TRBJ1-2, the V gene TRBV7-3; D not resolved. The CDR3 loop spans 14 amino acids. The V end was cut by 1 base, the J end by 0 bases, with 6 bases between. Germline V gene data show CDR1 as SGHTA and CDR2 as FQGTGA.